The source of this TCR beta chain is a study of blood T cell repertoires in COVID-19. Germline V gene lookup returns CDR1 LNHDA and CDR2 SQIVND (reference sequence). The CDR3 loop spans 15 amino acids. V was clipped by 3 bases and J by 4 bases; unmatched bases: 6. The assay was immunoSEQ multiplex PCR, and TCRdb's table has in-frame clones only and misses some. The profile shows about 220,000 clones, roughly four fifths of them singletons. This clone has only a few counts. The source material was PBMCs or T cells enriched from blood (not recorded which). The V call is TRBV19, the J call TRBJ1-2, with 9 bases matching TRBD1. This sequence originates from a woman between 40 and 55 years old with acute COVID-19. Here the CDR3 DNA reads TGTGCCAGTAGTATCGGCCGACAGGGGGTCTATGGCTACACCTTC. It translates to CASSIGRQGVYGYTF.